One TCR beta chain is described in this entry. Its specificity is unknown. TCR beta cDNA was prepared out of 500 ng total RNA by means of a constant-region primer. What produced the TCR beta libraries was three nested multiplex PCR rounds using slightly modified ARM-PCR. A C-beta reverse primer was combined with TRBV1-TRBV30 forward primers in the first two PCR rounds, and each round had 9 to 10 cycles. TCRdb passed the multiplex PCR reads through MiXCR, listing each CDR3 protein once. The sample carries 90,000 to 150,000 distinct CDR3 sequences, around 70% recorded once. The study co-extracted DNA and RNA from around 20-30 mg of unsorted bulk tissue. These data originate in a study of tumor-infiltrating lymphocytes in primary liver carcinoma. About the study: Patients were men and women aged 30 to 69 years. Sample yields, roughly 3.65 to 7.13 million productive TCRbeta reads, were similar across the tissue types. Study-wide results and caveats: Tumor region pairs showed greater overlap than either tumor-adjacent or tumor-blood pairs did.

CDR3 length equals 15 residues. Germline values: CDR1 SGHTA, CDR2 FQGTGA. The V gene lost 5 bases and the J gene lost 7 bases, with 21 bases spanning the gap. V and J are TRBV7-3 and TRBJ2-7, with a tentative D call TRBD1 (6 bases). This clonotype originated in a woman aged 55-69 years with primary liver carcinoma and hepatitis B virus infection. Sequencing was done on a sample of tumor-adjacent normal liver tissue. CDR3 nucleotide sequence: TGTGCCAGCAGCCCCAAAAGCACAGGGTGGGGAGAGCAGTACTTC. Its protein product is CASSPKSTGWGEQYF.